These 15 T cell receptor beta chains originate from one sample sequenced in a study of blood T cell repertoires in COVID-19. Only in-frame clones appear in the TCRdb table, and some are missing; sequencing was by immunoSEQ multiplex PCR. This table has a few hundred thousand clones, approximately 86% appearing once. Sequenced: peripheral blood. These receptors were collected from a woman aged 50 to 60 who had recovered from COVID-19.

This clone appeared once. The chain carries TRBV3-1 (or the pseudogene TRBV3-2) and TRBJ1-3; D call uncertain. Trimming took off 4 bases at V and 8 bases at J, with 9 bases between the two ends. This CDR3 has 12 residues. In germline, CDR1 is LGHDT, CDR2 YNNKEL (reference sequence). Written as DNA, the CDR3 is TGTGCCAGCAGCCGTCTAGCGGACACCATATATTTT. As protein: CASSRLADTIYF.

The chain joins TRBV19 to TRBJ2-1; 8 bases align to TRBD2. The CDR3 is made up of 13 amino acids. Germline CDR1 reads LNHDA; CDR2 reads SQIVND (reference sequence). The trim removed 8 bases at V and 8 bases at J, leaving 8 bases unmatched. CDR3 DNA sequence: TGTGCCAGTCGTTGGCGGGAGGCCGATGAGCAGTTCTTC. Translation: CASRWREADEQFF.

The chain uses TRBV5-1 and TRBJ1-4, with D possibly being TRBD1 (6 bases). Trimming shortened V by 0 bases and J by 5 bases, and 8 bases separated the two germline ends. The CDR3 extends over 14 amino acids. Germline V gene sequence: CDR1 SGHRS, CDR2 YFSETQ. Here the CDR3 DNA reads TGCGCCAGCAGCTTGGAAACAGGGAATGAAAAACTGTTTTTT. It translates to CASSLETGNEKLFF.

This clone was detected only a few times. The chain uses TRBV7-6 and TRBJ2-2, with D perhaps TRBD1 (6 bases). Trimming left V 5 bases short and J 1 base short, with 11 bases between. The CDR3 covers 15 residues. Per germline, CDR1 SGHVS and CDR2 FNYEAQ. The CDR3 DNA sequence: TGTGCCAGCAGCCAGGGGAGACAGAACACCGGGGAGCTGTTTTTT. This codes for CASSQGRQNTGELFF.

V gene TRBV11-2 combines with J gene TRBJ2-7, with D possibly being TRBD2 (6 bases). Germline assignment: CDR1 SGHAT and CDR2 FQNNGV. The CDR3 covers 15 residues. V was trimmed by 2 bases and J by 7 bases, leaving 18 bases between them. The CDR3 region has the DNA TGTGCCAGCAGCTTATGGGAGGCGGGCTTGCAGGAGCAGTACTTC. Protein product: CASSLWEAGLQEQYF.

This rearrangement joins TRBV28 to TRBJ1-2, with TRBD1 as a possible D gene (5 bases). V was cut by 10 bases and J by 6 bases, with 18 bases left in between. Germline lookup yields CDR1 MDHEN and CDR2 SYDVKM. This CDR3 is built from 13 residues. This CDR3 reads CATLRQIRHGYTF. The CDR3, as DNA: TGTGCCACCTTGCGACAGATCCGCCATGGCTACACCTTC.

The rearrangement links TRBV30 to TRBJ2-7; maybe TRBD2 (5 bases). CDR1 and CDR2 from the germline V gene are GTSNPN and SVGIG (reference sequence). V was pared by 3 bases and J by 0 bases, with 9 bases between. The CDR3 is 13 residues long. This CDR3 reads CAWRVSGSYEQYF. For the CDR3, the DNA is TGTGCCTGGAGAGTCAGCGGCTCCTACGAGCAGTACTTC.

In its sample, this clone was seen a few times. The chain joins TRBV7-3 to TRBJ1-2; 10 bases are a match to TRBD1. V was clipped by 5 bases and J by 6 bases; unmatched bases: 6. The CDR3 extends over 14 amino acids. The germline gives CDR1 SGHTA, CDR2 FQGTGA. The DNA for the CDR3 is TGTGCCAGCAGCAAGACAGGGGGCATTGATGGCTACACCTTC. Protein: CASSKTGGIDGYTF.

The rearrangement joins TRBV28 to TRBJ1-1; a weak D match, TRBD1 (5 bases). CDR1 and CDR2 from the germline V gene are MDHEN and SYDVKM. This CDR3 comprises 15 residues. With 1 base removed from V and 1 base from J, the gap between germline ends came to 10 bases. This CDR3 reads CASSLSIGGNTEAFF. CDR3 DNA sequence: TGTGCCAGCAGTTTATCGATCGGGGGGAACACTGAAGCTTTCTTT.

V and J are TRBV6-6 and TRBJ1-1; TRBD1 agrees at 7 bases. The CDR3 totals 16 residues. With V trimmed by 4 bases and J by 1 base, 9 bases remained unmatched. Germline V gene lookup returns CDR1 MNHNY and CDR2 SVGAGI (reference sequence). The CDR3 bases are TGTGCCAGCAGTTCTAGGGCGACAGGGCAGAACACTGAAGCTTTCTTT. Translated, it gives CASSSRATGQNTEAFF.

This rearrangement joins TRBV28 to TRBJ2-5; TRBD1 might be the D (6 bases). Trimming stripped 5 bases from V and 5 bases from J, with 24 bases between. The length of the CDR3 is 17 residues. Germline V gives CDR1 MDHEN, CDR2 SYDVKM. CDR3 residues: CASSPHRQGFVGETQYF. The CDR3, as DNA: TGTGCCAGCAGTCCCCATAGGCAGGGGTTCGTAGGGGAGACCCAGTACTTC.

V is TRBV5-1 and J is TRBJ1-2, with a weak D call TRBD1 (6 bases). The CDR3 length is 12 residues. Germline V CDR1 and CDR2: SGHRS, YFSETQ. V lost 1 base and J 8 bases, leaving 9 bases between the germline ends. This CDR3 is CASSLKGVGYTF. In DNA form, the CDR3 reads TGCGCCAGCAGCTTGAAGGGGGTCGGCTACACCTTC.

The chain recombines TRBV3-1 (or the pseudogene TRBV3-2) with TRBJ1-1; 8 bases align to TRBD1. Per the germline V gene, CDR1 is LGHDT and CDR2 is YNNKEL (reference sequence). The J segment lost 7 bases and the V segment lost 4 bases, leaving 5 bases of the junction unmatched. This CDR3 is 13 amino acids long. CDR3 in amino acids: CASSRAGGSEAFF. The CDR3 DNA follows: TGTGCCAGCAGCCGGGCAGGGGGCAGTGAAGCTTTCTTT.

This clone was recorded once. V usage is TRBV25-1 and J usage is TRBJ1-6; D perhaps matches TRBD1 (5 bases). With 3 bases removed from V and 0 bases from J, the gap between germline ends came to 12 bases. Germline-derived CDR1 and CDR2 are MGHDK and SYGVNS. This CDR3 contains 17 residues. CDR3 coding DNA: TGTGCCAGCAGTGACCCGGGACTGAGCTCCTATAATTCACCCCTCCACTTT. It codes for CASSDPGLSSYNSPLHF.

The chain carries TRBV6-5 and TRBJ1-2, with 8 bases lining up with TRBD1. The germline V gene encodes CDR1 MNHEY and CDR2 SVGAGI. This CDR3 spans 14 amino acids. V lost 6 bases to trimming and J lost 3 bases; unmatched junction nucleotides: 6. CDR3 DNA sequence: TGTGCCAGCAGGAGGTCAGGGGGCGACTATGGCTACACCTTC. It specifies CASRRSGGDYGYTF.